Following are 29 T cell receptor beta chains from one sample sequenced in a study of metastatic and nonmetastatic thyroid tumors. Prior to thyroid surgery, none of the patients had received any treatment. MiXCR re-clonotyped the PCR reads for TCRdb. The sample gives around 65,000 clones, approximately 14% of which show up once; approximately 7% is in the top ten. Specimen: blood. Receptors originate from a male donor with papillary thyroid cancer or a benign thyroid nodule (not recorded which). Some clones in this sample may be carry-over from other donors' samples.

Turning to this clone: One junction end disagrees with the germline gene, perhaps due to a read error. In DNA form, the CDR3 reads TGTGCCAGCAGTATAAGCCCCCGTGGCAATCAGCCCCAGACTTTT. It is translated as CASSISPRGNQPQTF. The chain carries TRBV6-1 and TRBJ1-5; D is unclear. Germline CDR1 MNHNS, CDR2 SASEGT. This CDR3 has 15 residues.

The chain couples TRBV12-3 or TRBV12-4 to TRBJ2-1; no reliable D call. Trimming shortened V by 3 bases and J by 15 bases, and 12 bases separated the two germline ends. This CDR3 is built from 11 residues. CDR3 in DNA: TGTGCCAGCAGTTTGATGGGCTACCTGTTCTTC. This sequence encodes CASSLMGYLFF.

The V and J genes are TRBV9 and TRBJ2-7; no reliable D call. CDR3 length: 16 residues. The germline V gene encodes CDR1 SGDLS and CDR2 YYNGEE. V was cut by 0 bases and J by 0 bases, with 13 bases left in between. The CDR3, as DNA: TGTGCCAGCAGCGTAGCCGTAGGCCCTAGCTCCTACGAGCAGTACTTC. Translated, it gives CASSVAVGPSSYEQYF.

The chain recombines TRBV5-1 with TRBJ2-1, with 9 nucleotides matching TRBD1. Germline V gene sequence: CDR1 SGHRS, CDR2 YFSETQ. V lost 4 bases and J lost 4; bases outside the gene matches: 9. This CDR3 is built from 16 residues. This chain's CDR3 is CASSPGPGQGYNEQFF. As DNA, the CDR3 is TGCGCCAGCAGCCCCGGGCCGGGACAGGGATACAATGAGCAGTTCTTC.

In its sample, this clone was seen many times. The chain has TRBV5-1 and TRBJ2-5; D may be TRBD1 or TRBD2 (5 bases each). CDR1 and CDR2 (germline): SGHRS, YFSETQ. The CDR3 loop spans 15 amino acids. V was clipped by 4 bases and J by 3 bases, with 16 bases between them. The CDR3 DNA is TGCGCCAGCAGCCCCCCTGGGGGAGAGGAAGAGACCCAGTACTTC. Its protein is CASSPPGGEEETQYF.

Ten or more counts support this clone. This chain connects TRBV19 to TRBJ2-1, with D possibly matching TRBD2 (6 bases). This CDR3 has 13 amino acids. With 9 bases removed from V and 4 bases from J, the gap between germline ends came to 13 bases. Germline CDR1 LNHDA, CDR2 SQIVND (reference sequence). CDR3 protein: CASRGTEYNEQFF. CDR3 coding DNA: TGTGCCAGCCGAGGGACTGAGTACAATGAGCAGTTCTTC.

This clone was seen repeatedly, ten times or more. A much larger clonotype is one base distant, so this may be a read error. This CDR3 is also generated by other DNA sequences in the sample. The genes are TRBV6-2 or TRBV6-3 and TRBJ2-5, with 8 bases identical to TRBD2. V lost 3 bases, J lost 5 bases, and 14 bases stayed unmatched. Germline lookup yields CDR1 MNHEY and CDR2 SVGEGT. The CDR3 runs 17 residues. Written as DNA, the CDR3 is TGTGCCAGCAGTTATTCTAGCGGGCTCGATTTGGGGGAGACCCAGTACTTC. Its protein product is CASSYSSGLDLGETQYF.

This clone was counted at least ten times. V usage is TRBV28 and J usage is TRBJ2-7; the match to TRBD2 covers 14 bases. The CDR3 spans 17 residues. CDR1 and CDR2 (germline): MDHEN, SYDVKM. Germline trimming cut 4 bases from V and 9 bases from J; bases unmatched to any gene: 14. The CDR3 is CASSYPRTSGRIKGQYF. The CDR3, as DNA: TGTGCCAGCAGTTACCCCCGGACTAGCGGGAGGATTAAGGGGCAGTACTTC. The complete variable domain, with remaining parts taken from reference TRBV28 and TRBJ2-7, reads DVKVTQSSRYLVKRTGEKVFLECVQDMDHENMFWYRQDPGLGLRLIYFSYDVKMKEKGDIPEGYSVSREKKERFSLILESASTNQTSMYLCASSYPRTSGRIKGQYFGPGTRLTVT.

This clone was recorded a few times. One base away lies a much larger clone, so this may be a sequencing read error. This sequence joins TRBV6-5 and TRBJ2-1, with D uncertain. Germline V gives CDR1 MNHEY, CDR2 SVGAGI. This CDR3 contains 13 residues. Between the trimmed V and J ends, which lost 4 bases and 4 bases, there was a span of 8 bases. In nucleotides, the CDR3 is TGTGCCAGCAGTTCCTCCTTTTACAATGAGCAGTTCTTC. Protein: CASSSSFYNEQFF.

This clone was detected ten times or more. V is TRBV20-1 and J is TRBJ2-1; 9 nucleotides match TRBD2. The J segment lost 7 bases and the V segment lost 6 bases, leaving 10 bases of the junction unmatched. CDR1 and CDR2 from the germline V gene are DFQATT and SNEGSKA (reference sequence). CDR3 size: 14 residues. The CDR3 coding sequence is TGCAGTGCCCGGGGGGCAAGCGGGAGGAATGAGCAGTTCTTC. Protein product: CSARGASGRNEQFF.

This clone has just a few counts. V usage is TRBV3-1 and J usage is TRBJ2-5; TRBD1 or TRBD2 may be the D gene (6 bases each). Per the germline V gene, CDR1 is LGHDT and CDR2 is YNNKEL (reference sequence). The CDR3 length is 16 residues. Trimming shortened V by 4 bases and J by 1 base, and 16 bases separated the two germline ends. The DNA of the CDR3 is TGTGCCAGCAGCCCTCCGACTAGAGGGGGCCAAGAGACCCAGTACTTC. Amino acids: CASSPPTRGGQETQYF.

Notes on this clone: One end of the junction does not line up with germline, which may come from a read error. The chain combines TRBV9 with TRBJ1-2; 8 nucleotides align to TRBD1. Germline assignment: CDR1 SGDLS and CDR2 YYNGEE. The CDR3 spans 17 residues. The CDR3 nucleotides read TGTGCCAGCAGCTCCCATCCGGTGCAGGGGGCTAACTATGGCCACACCTTC. Translating it yields CASSSHPVQGANYGHTF.

This clone was observed a handful of times. V gene TRBV28 combines with J gene TRBJ1-1; D not certain. The CDR3 is made up of 13 amino acids. Germline lookup yields CDR1 MDHEN and CDR2 SYDVKM. Between the trimmed V and J ends, which lost 10 bases and 7 bases, there was a span of 19 bases. Here the CDR3 reads CAIHISPHGEAFF. CDR3 in DNA: TGTGCCATCCACATATCCCCCCATGGTGAAGCTTTCTTT.

The gene calls are TRBV6-1 and TRBJ2-1; TRBD2 matches at 10 bases. The ends lost 10 bases at V and 9 bases at J; junction bases unmatched: 9. Germline lookup yields CDR1 MNHNS and CDR2 SASEGT. CDR3 length: 13 amino acids. The CDR3 protein is CAITSSGRGEQFF. CDR3 nucleotides: TGTGCCATCACGTCCAGCGGGAGGGGTGAGCAGTTCTTC.

On this clone: This may stem from a read error, because a much larger clone lies one nucleotide away. The rearrangement links TRBV20-1 to TRBJ2-1; maybe TRBD1 (6 bases). The CDR3 extends over 13 amino acids. Germline V gene sequence: CDR1 DFQATT, CDR2 SNEGSKA (reference sequence). With 6 bases removed from V and 6 bases from J, the gap between germline ends came to 15 bases. Here the CDR3 reads CSAIGQWGNEQFF. CDR3 in DNA: TGCAGTGCCATTGGACAGTGGGGCAATGAGCAGTTCTTC.

This clone was picked up many times. The CDR3 loop is CASTPRNRQGARGYGYTF. In nucleotides, the CDR3 is TGTGCCAGCACCCCTCGGAATAGACAGGGGGCCCGAGGCTATGGCTACACCTTC. The chain recombines TRBV7-2 with TRBJ1-2; 10 bases line up with TRBD1. There are 18 residues in the CDR3. Losses at the gene ends were 7 bases for V and 4 bases for J; bases not matched to a gene: 18. The germline V gene has CDR1 SGHTA and CDR2 FQGNSA.

This clone was seen ten or more times. The V call is TRBV6-2 or TRBV6-3, the J call TRBJ2-7; D not resolved. The V end lost 0 bases, the J end lost 2 bases, and 11 bases lay between the germline ends. The CDR3 totals 15 residues. Per germline, CDR1 MNHEY and CDR2 SVGEGT. The CDR3: CASSYSATATYEQYF. The DNA of the CDR3 is TGTGCCAGCAGTTACTCAGCGACTGCAACCTACGAGCAGTACTTC.

In its sample, this clone was seen a few times. Possible read error: a much larger clone is one base away. In the same sample, other DNA sequences code for this CDR3. The chain employs TRBV29-1 and TRBJ2-2, with D maybe TRBD2 (5 bases). The germline V gene encodes CDR1 SQVTM and CDR2 ANQGSEA. This CDR3 is 10 amino acids long. The CDR3 spells CSVDTGELFF. The CDR3 DNA sequence: TGCAGCGTTGATACCGGGGAGCTGTTTTTC.

In this sample, this clone turned up a few times. The V and J genes are TRBV12-3 or TRBV12-4 and TRBJ1-3; no clear D gene. The CDR3 sequence is 15 residues long. Trimming pared 4 bases from V and 4 bases from J, leaving 14 bases between. CDR3 in amino acids: CASSSGFWVGNTIYF. The CDR3 nucleotides read TGTGCCAGCAGTTCCGGGTTCTGGGTAGGAAACACCATATATTTT.

There are many counts of this clone. The chain uses TRBV11-3 and TRBJ1-1; D is uncertain. This CDR3 has 14 residues. Trimming took off 5 bases at V and 0 bases at J, with 10 bases between the two ends. Looked up from germline, CDR1 is SGHNT and CDR2 is YENEEA. In DNA form, the CDR3 reads TGTGCCAGCAGCCTTACAGCAATGAACACTGAAGCTTTCTTT. This encodes CASSLTAMNTEAFF.

The chain links TRBV12-3 or TRBV12-4 to TRBJ1-2; 9 nucleotides line up with TRBD1. The length of the CDR3 is 16 residues. V trimming: 2 bases; J trimming: 3 bases; junction bases outside the gene matches: 7. The CDR3 coding sequence is TGTGCCAGCAGTTTATCCCCAAGGACAGGGGACTATGGCTACACCTTC. This codes for CASSLSPRTGDYGYTF.

This clone appeared many times. V gene TRBV3-1 combines with J gene TRBJ2-2, with a weak D call TRBD1 (6 bases). CDR1 and CDR2 from the germline V gene are LGHDT and YNNKEL (reference sequence). The CDR3 is made up of 15 amino acids. The germline V and J ends were trimmed by 4 bases and 6 bases, with 15 bases remaining between them. In DNA form, the CDR3 reads TGTGCCAGCAGCCGTACTTCTGGGGGCTCCGGGGAGCTGTTTTTT. Protein product: CASSRTSGGSGELFF.

This clone was picked up many times. The V call is TRBV7-2, the J call TRBJ2-3; no clear D gene. Trimming took 3 bases from V and 2 from J, leaving 3 bases between them. The length of the CDR3 is 12 residues. Germline V gene data show CDR1 as SGHTA and CDR2 as FQGNSA. CDR3 in amino acids: CASSFITDTQYF. In DNA, the CDR3 is TGTGCCAGCAGCTTCATCACAGATACGCAGTATTTT.

This clone was seen at least ten times. The chain couples TRBV11-2 to TRBJ1-1; D gene ambiguous. Germline V lookup: CDR1 SGHAT, CDR2 FQNNGV. The CDR3 is 15 amino acids. The V gene lost 0 bases and the J gene lost 1 base, with 9 bases spanning the gap. CDR3: CASSLEIFGNTEAFF. The CDR3 DNA is TGTGCCAGCAGCTTAGAAATATTCGGGAACACTGAAGCTTTCTTT.

This clone was seen a handful of times. The rearrangement links TRBV4-2 to TRBJ1-5; D may be TRBD1 (6 bases). Trimming shortened V by 0 bases and J by 1 base, and 13 bases separated the two germline ends. The germline V gene has CDR1 LGHNA and CDR2 YNFKEQ. CDR3 length: 17 amino acids. CDR3 nucleotides: TGTGCCAGCAGCCAAGAAGGGGGGGAAAGGAGCAATCAGCCCCAGCATTTT. This gives the protein CASSQEGGERSNQPQHF.

The gene calls are TRBV11-2 and TRBJ2-7; D is possibly TRBD2 (6 bases). The germline gives CDR1 SGHAT, CDR2 FQNNGV. V was clipped by 5 bases and J by 3 bases, with 17 bases between them. CDR3 length: 15 amino acids. In nucleotides, the CDR3 is TGTGCCAGCAGCCTCGCCGGGGGTGAGAACTACGAGCAGTACTTC. Translation gives CASSLAGGENYEQYF.

This clone was seen ten or more times. The J gene is TRBJ2-3, the V gene TRBV3-1; D unclear. CDR3 size: 14 residues. The germline V gene encodes CDR1 LGHDT and CDR2 YNNKEL (reference sequence). With 0 bases removed from V and 1 base from J, the gap between germline ends came to 5 bases. The CDR3 DNA is TGTGCCAGCAGCCAAGAAGGTGGCACAGATACGCAGTATTTT. Encoded protein: CASSQEGGTDTQYF.

This clone came up many times. This CDR3 is also generated by other DNA sequences in the sample. The rearrangement uses TRBV20-1 and TRBJ2-7; 10 bases agree with TRBD2. The V segment lost 3 bases and the J segment 6 bases; nucleotides outside the gene matches: 11. Looked up from germline, CDR1 is DFQATT and CDR2 is SNEGSKA (reference sequence). The CDR3 extends over 15 amino acids. CDR3 in amino acids: CSASLSSGRLGEQYV. CDR3 nucleotide sequence: TGCAGTGCTAGTTTGTCTAGCGGGAGATTAGGCGAGCAGTACGTC.

The chain joins TRBV12-3 or TRBV12-4 to TRBJ2-1; D unresolved. This CDR3 contains 13 residues. The germline V and J ends were trimmed by 4 bases and 7 bases, with 11 bases remaining between them. The CDR3 sequence is CASSSNMWNEQFF. The CDR3 DNA follows: TGTGCCAGCAGTTCAAACATGTGGAATGAGCAGTTCTTC.